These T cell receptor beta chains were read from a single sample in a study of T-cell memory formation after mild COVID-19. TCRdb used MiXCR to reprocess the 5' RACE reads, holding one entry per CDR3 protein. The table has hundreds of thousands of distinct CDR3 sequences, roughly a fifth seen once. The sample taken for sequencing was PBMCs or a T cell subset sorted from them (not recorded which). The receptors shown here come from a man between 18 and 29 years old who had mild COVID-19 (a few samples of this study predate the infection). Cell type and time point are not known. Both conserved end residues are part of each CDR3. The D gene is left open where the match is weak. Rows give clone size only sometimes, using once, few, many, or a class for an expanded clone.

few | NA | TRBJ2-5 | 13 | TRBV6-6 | CASSYEDRETQYF | TGTGCCAGCAGTTACGAGGACCGAGAGACCCAGTACTTC
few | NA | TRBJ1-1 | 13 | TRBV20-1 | CSARDPRHAEAFF | TGCAGTGCTAGAGATCCACGCCACGCTGAAGCTTTCTTT
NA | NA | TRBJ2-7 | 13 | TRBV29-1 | CSVTGLGFYEQYF | TGCAGCGTAACCGGTCTAGGGTTCTACGAGCAGTACTTC
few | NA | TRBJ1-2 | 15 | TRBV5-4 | CASSPLATAAPDSTF | TGTGCCAGCAGCCCCCTAGCCACAGCGGCCCCAGACTCCACCTTC
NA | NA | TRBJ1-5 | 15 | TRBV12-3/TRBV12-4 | CASQEGQSLRKPQHF | TGTGCCAGTCAGGAAGGACAGAGTTTAAGAAAGCCCCAGCATTTT
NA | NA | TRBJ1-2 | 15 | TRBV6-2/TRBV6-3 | CASSYFGTTNYGYTF | TGTGCCAGCAGTTACTTTGGGACAACTAACTATGGCTACACCTTC
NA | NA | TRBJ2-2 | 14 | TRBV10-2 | CASSTYGVSGELFF | TGCGCCAGCAGTACCTATGGGGTTTCCGGGGAGCTGTTTTTT
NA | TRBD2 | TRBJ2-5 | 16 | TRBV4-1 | CASSDPAGGGFGTQYF | TGCGCCAGCAGCGACCCGGCGGGCGGGGGATTTGGGACCCAGTACTTC
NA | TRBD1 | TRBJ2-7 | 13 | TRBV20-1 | CSAKTGGPYEQYF | TGCAGTGCGAAGACAGGGGGTCCCTACGAGCAGTACTTC
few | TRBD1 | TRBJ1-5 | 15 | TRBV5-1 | CASTLGTGHHDPQHF | TGCGCCAGCACCCTAGGGACAGGGCACCATGATCCCCAGCATTTT
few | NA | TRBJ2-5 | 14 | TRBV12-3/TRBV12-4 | CASSPHGIEETQYF | TGTGCCAGCAGTCCCCATGGGATCGAAGAGACCCAGTACTTC
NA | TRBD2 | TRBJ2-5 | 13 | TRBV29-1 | CSAGLAGRGTQYF | TGCAGCGCGGGACTAGCGGGGAGAGGGACCCAGTACTTC
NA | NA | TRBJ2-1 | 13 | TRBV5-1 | CASSLLTWDEQFF | TGCGCCAGCAGCCTCCTGACCTGGGATGAGCAGTTCTTC
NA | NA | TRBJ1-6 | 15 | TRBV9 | CASSDTGLVNSPLHF | TGTGCCAGCAGCGATACGGGACTTGTAAATTCACCCCTCCACTTT
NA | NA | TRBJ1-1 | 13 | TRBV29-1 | CSAEGPGNTEAFF | TGCAGCGCAGAGGGGCCTGGGAACACTGAAGCTTTCTTT
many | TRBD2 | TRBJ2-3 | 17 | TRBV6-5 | CASSRGTSGGRTDTQYF | TGTGCCAGCAGCCGCGGGACTAGCGGGGGGCGCACAGATACGCAGTATTTT
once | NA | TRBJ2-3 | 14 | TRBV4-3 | CASSQPGLTDTQYF | TGCGCCAGCAGCCAGCCCGGACTCACAGATACGCAGTATTTT
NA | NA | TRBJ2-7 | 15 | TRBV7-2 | CASSLEWTAPGEQYF | TGTGCCAGCAGCTTAGAGTGGACAGCCCCCGGCGAGCAGTACTTC
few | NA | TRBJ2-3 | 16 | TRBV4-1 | CASSQDGRVGVRTQYF | TGCGCCAGCAGCCAAGATGGTAGGGTCGGGGTTCGTACGCAGTATTTT
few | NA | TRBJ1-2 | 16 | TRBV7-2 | CASSLETPPGVYGYTF | TGTGCCAGCAGCTTAGAGACCCCGCCGGGAGTCTATGGCTACACCTTC
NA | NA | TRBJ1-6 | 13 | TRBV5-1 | CASSLDPQGLLHF | TGCGCCAGCAGCTTGGATCCGCAGGGGCTCCTCCACTTT
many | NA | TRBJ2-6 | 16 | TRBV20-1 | CSALKVRDSGANVLTF | TGCAGTGCTCTAAAGGTTCGGGACTCTGGGGCCAACGTCCTGACTTTC
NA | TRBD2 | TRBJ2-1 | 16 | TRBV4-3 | CASSRQLAGGYNEQFF | TGCGCCAGCAGCCGCCAACTAGCGGGGGGGTACAATGAGCAGTTCTTC
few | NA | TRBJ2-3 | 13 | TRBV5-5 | CASSTQGSDTQYF | TGTGCCAGCAGCACCCAGGGCTCAGATACGCAGTATTTT
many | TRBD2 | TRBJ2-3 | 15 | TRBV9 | CASSPLSGEVITQYF | TGTGCCAGCAGCCCCCTCAGCGGGGAGGTCATTACGCAGTATTTT
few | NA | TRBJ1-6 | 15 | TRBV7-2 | CASSLVGSYNSPLHF | TGTGCCAGCAGCTTAGTCGGGTCCTATAATTCACCCCTCCACTTT
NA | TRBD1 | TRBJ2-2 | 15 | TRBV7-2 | CASSLQGVWTGELFF | TGTGCCAGCAGCTTACAGGGGGTGTGGACCGGGGAGCTGTTTTTT
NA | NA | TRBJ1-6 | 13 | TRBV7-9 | CASSLGENSPLHF | TGTGCCAGCAGCTTAGGGGAGAATTCACCCCTCCACTTT
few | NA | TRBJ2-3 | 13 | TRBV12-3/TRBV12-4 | CASSFQGVDTQYF | TGTGCCAGCAGTTTTCAGGGAGTAGATACGCAGTATTTT
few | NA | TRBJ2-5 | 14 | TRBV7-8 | CASSLLSHEETQYF | TGTGCCAGCAGCTTATTATCACACGAAGAGACCCAGTACTTC
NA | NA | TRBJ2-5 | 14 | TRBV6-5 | CASSYSQYQETQYF | TGTGCCAGCAGTTACTCGCAGTACCAAGAGACCCAGTACTTC
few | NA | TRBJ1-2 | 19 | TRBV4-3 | CASSQDIHLGTLLGYGYTF | TGCGCCAGCAGCCAAGATATCCATTTGGGGACCCTACTGGGATATGGCTACACCTTC
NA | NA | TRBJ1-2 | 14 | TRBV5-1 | CASSPEAGNYGYTF | TGCGCCAGCAGCCCCGAAGCGGGAAACTATGGCTACACCTTC
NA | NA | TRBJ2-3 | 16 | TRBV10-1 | CASSESWQGRTDTQYF | TGCGCCAGCAGTGAGTCGTGGCAGGGGCGCACAGATACGCAGTATTTT
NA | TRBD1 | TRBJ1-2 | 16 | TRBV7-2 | CASSFSADRGPVGYTF | TGTGCCAGCAGCTTCTCAGCGGACAGGGGGCCTGTTGGCTACACCTTC
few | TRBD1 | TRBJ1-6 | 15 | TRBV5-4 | CASSTRRGINSPLHF | TGTGCCAGCAGCACTCGCAGGGGGATCAATTCACCCCTCCACTTT
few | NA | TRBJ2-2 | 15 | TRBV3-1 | CASSPTGGYTGELFF | TGTGCCAGCAGCCCAACGGGTGGGTACACCGGGGAGCTGTTTTTT
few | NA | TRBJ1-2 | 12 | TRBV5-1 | CASSLATHGYTF | TGCGCCAGCAGCTTGGCCACCCATGGCTACACCTTC
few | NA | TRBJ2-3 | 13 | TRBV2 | CASRTKNTDTQYF | TGTGCCAGCAGGACTAAGAACACAGATACGCAGTATTTT
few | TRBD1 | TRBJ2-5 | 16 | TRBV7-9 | CASSSRDRGAQETQYF | TGTGCCAGCAGCTCCCGGGACAGGGGTGCTCAAGAGACCCAGTACTTC
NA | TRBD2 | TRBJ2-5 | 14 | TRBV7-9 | CASSSSGARETQYF | TGTGCCAGCAGTTCCAGCGGGGCCCGGGAGACCCAGTACTTC
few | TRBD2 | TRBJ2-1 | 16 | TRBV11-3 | CASSAGLAVKHNEQFF | TGTGCCAGCAGCGCGGGACTAGCGGTGAAACACAATGAGCAGTTCTTC
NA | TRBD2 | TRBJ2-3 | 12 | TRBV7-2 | CASWEGGVTQYF | TGTGCCAGCTGGGAGGGAGGAGTCACGCAGTATTTT
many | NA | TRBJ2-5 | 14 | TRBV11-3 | CASSLGGASHIQYF | TGTGCCAGCAGCTTAGGAGGGGCTAGCCATATCCAGTACTTC
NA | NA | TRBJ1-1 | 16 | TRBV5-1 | CASSSHRKTLNTEAFF | TGCGCCAGCAGCTCCCACAGGAAGACCCTGAACACTGAAGCTTTCTTT